Following are 20 T cell receptor gamma chains from one sample sequenced in a study of gammadelta T cells in human blood (TCRdb year 2020). Libraries were constructed by RT-PCR. Instrument on record: Illumina MiSeq. Clones were re-identified by TCRdb from the public reads with CATT, and rows with the same DNA were merged. In this sample the table shows 100 to 110 gamma-chain clones, approximately 12% of which occur a single time. The ten most abundant clones make up approximately 39% of the sample. Sequencing was done on a sample of non-Vgamma9Vdelta2 gamma-delta T cells from infant blood. These TCRs come from a human donor.

Regarding this clone: A read error is the likely source, as a far larger clone sits one nucleotide away. The V gene is TRGV3, the J gene TRGJ1 or TRGJ2. CDR3 length equals 11 residues. Losses at the gene ends were 0 bases for V and 12 bases for J; bases not matched to a gene: 5. CDR1 and CDR2 (germline): VTNTFY, YDVSTARD (reference sequence). The CDR3 DNA reads as TGTGCCACCTGGGACAGGCACAGGAAACTCTTT. Amino acids: CATWDRHRKLF.

Judged by abundance, this clone is large (0.1 to 1%). The chain is built from TRGV8 and TRGJ1 or TRGJ2. Germline V lookup: CDR1 VENAVY, CDR2 YDSYNSRV. The CDR3 contains 13 residues. Germline trimming cut 1 base from V and 2 bases from J; bases unmatched to any gene: 2. In DNA, the CDR3 is TGTGCCACCTGGGATAGATATTATTATAAGAAACTCTTT. Its translation is CATWDRYYYKKLF.

Only a few counts were recorded for this clone. The rearrangement joins TRGV2 to TRGJ1 or TRGJ2. V gave up 0 bases and J gave up 5 bases; unmatched junction bases: 1. CDR1 and CDR2 (germline): EGSNGY, YDSYNSKV. This CDR3 region has 12 residues. The CDR3 DNA follows: TGTGCCACCTGGGACGGGCATTATAAGAAACTCTTT. Protein: CATWDGHYKKLF.

In its sample, this clone is large (0.1 to 1%). J is TRGJP2 and V is TRGV2. This CDR3 is built from 15 residues. Germline V gives CDR1 EGSNGY, CDR2 YDSYNSKV. V lost 3 bases and J lost 0; bases outside the gene matches: 4. The CDR3 bases are TGTGCCACCTGGGACCCGTATAGTAGTGATTGGATCAAGACGTTT. Translating it yields CATWDPYSSDWIKTF.

This clone rates as hyperexpanded. No V gene call is available, although the J gene is TRGJ1 or TRGJ2. The CDR3 sequence is 11 residues long. This CDR3 reads CAITTGYKKLF. CDR3 DNA sequence: TGCGCCATCACAACGGGTTATAAGAAACTCTTT.

By proportion, this clone is hyperexpanded (1% or more). This chain connects TRGV8 to TRGJP2. The length of the CDR3 is 13 residues. Trimming took 6 bases from V and 1 from J; bases not matched to a gene: 2. CDR1 is VENAVY and CDR2 is YDSYNSRV in the germline V gene. In DNA form, the CDR3 reads TGTGCCACCTGGTCTAGTAGTGATTGGATCAAGACGTTT. It is translated as CATWSSSDWIKTF.

V is TRGV9 and J is TRGJ1 or TRGJ2. V gave up 0 bases and J gave up 2 bases; unmatched junction bases: 7. The CDR3 length is 15 residues. The V gene's germline CDR1 is GITISATS and CDR2 ISYDGTV (reference sequence). This CDR3 is CALWEVRPHYYKKLF. The CDR3, as DNA: TGTGCCTTGTGGGAGGTGAGACCCCATTATTATAAGAAACTCTTT.

This clone came up a few times. A far larger clone differs by one base, so this is likely a read error. V and J are TRGV2 and TRGJ1 or TRGJ2. The CDR3 length is 14 residues. Germline V gives CDR1 EGSNGY, CDR2 YDSYNSKV. The ends lost 0 bases at V and 2 bases at J; junction bases unmatched: 4. The CDR3, as DNA: TGTGCCACCTGGGACGGGCCCGATTATTATAAGAAACTCTTT. Residues: CATWDGPDYYKKLF.

This clone is large by share. This chain links TRGV9 with TRGJ1 or TRGJ2. Germline loops: CDR1 GITISATS, CDR2 ISYDGTV (reference sequence). CDR3 length equals 11 residues. V lost 6 bases and J lost 9; bases outside the gene matches: 8. The CDR3 loop reads CALWPSVKKLF. The CDR3 coding sequence is TGTGCCTTGTGGCCCTCCGTTAAGAAACTCTTT.

This clone counts as large (0.1 to 1%). The gene calls are TRGV2 and TRGJ1 or TRGJ2. The germline V gene has CDR1 EGSNGY and CDR2 YDSYNSKV. CDR3 size: 15 residues. After removal of 0 bases from V and 3 bases from J, the junction contained 8 bases not matched to a gene. The CDR3 coding sequence is TGTGCCACCTGGGACGGGCCCCCCTTTTATTATAAGAAACTCTTT. This encodes CATWDGPPFYYKKLF.

Notes on this clone: A read error is likely here: a far larger clone is one base away. This rearrangement joins TRGV9 to TRGJ1 or TRGJ2. Germline CDR1 is GITISATS and CDR2 is ISYDGTV (reference sequence). The CDR3 loop spans 19 amino acids. CDR3 sequence (DNA): TGTGCCTTGTGGGAGCTGCCCGTCGGGATTAACCTGAGTTATTATAATAAACTCTTT. The encoded protein is CALWELPVGINLSYYNKLF.

As regards this clone: Translating this DNA gives a protein that differs at residue 10 from the TCRdb one, which belongs to a much larger clone; a read error is likely, and the protein shown is this translation. The chain links TRGV10 to TRGJ1 or TRGJ2. TRGV10 is assigned to the ORF class and has an uncertain function. The CDR3 has 12 amino acids. The CDR3 loop is CAAWDYMGKNLF. DNA of the CDR3: TGTGCTGCGTGGGATTATATGGGTAAGAACCTCTTT.

This sequence joins TRGV2 and TRGJP2. The CDR3 length is 21 residues. Germline V gives CDR1 EGSNGY, CDR2 YDSYNSKV. V lost 0 bases and J lost 1; bases outside the gene matches: 20. The CDR3 spells CATWDGLRKNSGGSSDWIKTF. The CDR3 nucleotides read TGTGCCACCTGGGACGGGCTGAGGAAAAACAGTGGGGGTAGTAGTGATTGGATCAAGACGTTT.

This clone was counted a few times. TCRdb records a much larger clone's protein for this DNA, with a difference at residue 3 that likely arises from a read error; the protein given is the translation of the DNA. The V call is TRGV10, the J call TRGJ1 or TRGJ2. Being an ORF, TRGV10 has a function that is uncertain. This CDR3 region has 12 residues. CDR3 bases: TGTGCTGTGTGGGATTATATGGGTAAGAAACTCTTT. Translated: CAVWDYMGKKLF.

By sample share, this clone is hyperexpanded (1% or more). J is TRGJ1 or TRGJ2 and V is TRGV8. The length of the CDR3 is 12 residues. Germline V lookup: CDR1 VENAVY, CDR2 YDSYNSRV. V was clipped by 5 bases and J by 12 bases; unmatched bases: 13. The CDR3 spells CATWVGRNWKLF. The CDR3 DNA reads TGTGCCACCTGGGTTGGTAGGAATTGGAAACTCTTT.

Of note for this clone: A much more abundant neighbour one base away suggests this may be a read error. V and J are TRGV2 and TRGJ1 or TRGJ2. J was trimmed by 1 base and V by 0 bases; bases with no gene match: 3. Germline CDR1 reads EGSNGY; CDR2 reads YDSYNSKV. This CDR3 has 14 amino acids. The CDR3 sequence is CATWDGPNYYKKLF. CDR3 nucleotides: TGTGCCACCTGGGACGGGCCAAATTATTATAAGAAACTCTTT.

Regarding this clone: This likely stems from a read error, as it lies one base from a far larger clone. The V call is TRGV9, the J call TRGJ1 or TRGJ2. Germline-derived CDR1 and CDR2 are GITISATS and ISYDGTV (reference sequence). There are 10 residues in the CDR3. V was clipped by 4 bases and J by 15 bases; unmatched bases: 9. CDR3 in amino acids: CALWDVGILF. The DNA of the CDR3 is TGTGCCTTGTGGGATGTCGGGATACTCTTT.

This clone was seen only a few times. The V gene is TRGV10, the J gene TRGJ1 or TRGJ2. TRGV10 is designated an ORF whose function remains uncertain. With 8 bases clipped from V and 0 bases from J, the junction kept 23 bases outside the gene matches. This CDR3 has 19 amino acids. CDR3 region: CAAWDRMGKVAPNYYKKLF. The CDR3 nucleotides are TGTGCTGCGTGGGATCGAATGGGTAAGGTGGCCCCGAATTATTATAAGAAACTCTTT.

By share, this clone counts as hyperexpanded. This chain uses TRGV3 with TRGJ1 or TRGJ2. The CDR3 spans 14 residues. The germline CDR1 and CDR2 sequences are VTNTFY and YDVSTARD (reference sequence). V gave up 0 bases and J gave up 11 bases; unmatched junction bases: 13. CDR3 in amino acids: CATWDRPLFAEKLF. The CDR3 bases are TGTGCCACCTGGGACAGGCCCTTATTTGCGGAGAAACTCTTT.

The chain is built from TRGV4 and TRGJ1 or TRGJ2. Germline-derived CDR1 and CDR2 are EGSTGY and YDSYTSSV. Trimming at V came to 5 bases and at J to 5 bases, leaving 15 bases not matched to a gene. The CDR3 totals 15 residues. The CDR3 bases are TGTGCCACCTGGGCTGTCCCAGAGGTTGATTATAAGAAACTCTTT. The encoded protein is CATWAVPEVDYKKLF.